The next 13 T cell receptor beta chains were all read from a single sample in a study of T cell responses to AZD1222 COVID-19 vaccine. Sequencing was performed with immunoSEQ multiplex PCR; in TCRdb, only in-frame clones are kept and a portion is missing. The repertoire has more than 70,000 clones, about 88% of them found once; the top ten carry roughly an eighth. Here the sequenced sample was peripheral blood, taken on day 0 of AZD1222 vaccination. These receptors were taken from an adult in good health.

This clone was detected a few times. The V gene is TRBV9, the J gene TRBJ1-6; the D is unclear. This CDR3 comprises 16 residues. Germline V CDR1 and CDR2: SGDLS, YYNGEE. The V gene lost 4 bases and the J gene lost 10 bases, with 21 bases spanning the gap. The CDR3: CASSSTPDPGRSPLHF. The CDR3, as DNA: TGTGCCAGCAGCTCTACTCCGGACCCGGGTCGGTCACCCCTCCACTTT.

This clone has just one count. Here the CDR3 DNA reads TGTGCCAGCAGCTTACTAAACGAGCAGTACTTC. Translation gives CASSLLNEQYF. This chain links TRBV7-9 with TRBJ2-7; no firm D call. V lost 2 bases and J lost 5, with 4 bases in between. CDR1 is SEHNR and CDR2 is FQNEAQ in the germline V gene (reference sequence). CDR3 length: 11 residues.

The chain recombines TRBV10-3 with TRBJ1-2, with D maybe TRBD1 (5 bases). V was cut by 0 bases and J by 0 bases, with 8 bases left in between. The CDR3 contains 15 residues. Germline V gene data show CDR1 as ENHRY and CDR2 as SYGVKD. This CDR3 reads CAISESGDPNYGYTF. CDR3 sequence (DNA): TGTGCCATCAGTGAGTCAGGGGATCCTAACTATGGCTACACCTTC.

The V gene is TRBV15, the J gene TRBJ1-1; 7 bases align to TRBD1. The V and J ends lost 3 bases and 0 bases, in that order; junction bases with no gene match: 7. This CDR3 spans 16 amino acids. In germline, CDR1 is LNHNV, CDR2 YYDKDF (reference sequence). CDR3 region: CATSRNRQGLNTEAFF. CDR3 nucleotide sequence: TGTGCCACCAGCAGGAACAGACAGGGACTGAACACTGAAGCTTTCTTT.

The chain joins TRBV6-5 to TRBJ2-2; D ambiguous. Trimming stripped 0 bases from V and 5 bases from J, with 4 bases between. Germline CDR1 reads MNHEY; CDR2 reads SVGAGI. The CDR3 length is 13 residues. CDR3 amino acids: CASSYSGTGELFF. The CDR3 bases are TGTGCCAGCAGTTACTCGGGGACCGGGGAGCTGTTTTTT.

The V call is TRBV5-1, the J call TRBJ1-5; no clear D gene. The CDR3 extends over 15 amino acids. Trimming pared 0 bases from V and 3 bases from J, leaving 10 bases between. In germline, CDR1 is SGHRS, CDR2 YFSETQ. CDR3 sequence (DNA): TGCGCCAGCAGCTTGGGCACCGTCCCCAATCAGCCCCAGCATTTT. Its translation: CASSLGTVPNQPQHF.

The chain employs TRBV5-4 and TRBJ2-7; 10 nucleotides match TRBD1. From germline, CDR1 is SGHNT and CDR2 YYREEE (reference sequence). There are 15 residues in the CDR3. Trimming removed 0 bases from V and 2 bases from J; junction bases left unmatched: 2. The CDR3: CASSLAGTGAYEQYF. The CDR3 nucleotides are TGTGCCAGCAGCTTGGCGGGGACAGGGGCCTACGAGCAGTACTTC.

The chain joins TRBV5-1 to TRBJ2-4; D is unresolved. The CDR3 loop spans 13 amino acids. V lost 0 bases and J 11 bases, leaving 12 bases between the germline ends. CDR1 and CDR2 from the germline V gene are SGHRS and YFSETQ. CDR3 in amino acids: CASSLGEARVQYF. DNA of the CDR3: TGCGCCAGCAGCTTGGGGGAAGCTCGGGTTCAGTACTTC.

This clone has at least ten counts. V and J are TRBV7-3 and TRBJ2-2, with D possibly being TRBD2 (5 bases). V lost 2 bases, J lost 7 bases, and 11 bases lay in between. The CDR3 consists of 14 residues. Germline V lookup: CDR1 SGHTA, CDR2 FQGTGA. The CDR3 protein is CASSLAGNSGELFF. The CDR3 nucleotides read TGTGCCAGCAGCTTAGCCGGGAATAGCGGGGAGCTGTTTTTT.

This chain links TRBV29-1 with TRBJ2-5; perhaps TRBD1 as D (6 bases). CDR3 length equals 12 residues. The germline CDR1 and CDR2 sequences are SQVTM and ANQGSEA. Between the trimmed V and J ends, which lost 7 bases and 5 bases, there was a span of 14 bases. CDR3 loop: CSAKTGWETQYF. The DNA of the CDR3 is TGCAGCGCTAAGACAGGTTGGGAGACCCAGTACTTC.

The chain joins TRBV28 to TRBJ1-5; 7 bases are shared with TRBD1. This CDR3 comprises 14 residues. CDR1 and CDR2 (germline): MDHEN, SYDVKM. The J segment lost 5 bases and the V segment lost 7 bases, leaving 8 bases of the junction unmatched. The CDR3 protein is CASNRDSHYQPQHF. The CDR3 coding sequence is TGTGCCAGCAACCGGGACAGCCACTATCAGCCCCAGCATTTT.

This chain joins TRBV7-6 and TRBJ2-2; the match to TRBD1 covers 7 bases. Per the germline V gene, CDR1 is SGHVS and CDR2 is FNYEAQ. Trimming at V came to 7 bases and at J to 4 bases, leaving 3 bases not matched to a gene. The CDR3 length is 13 residues. CDR3 in DNA: TGTGCCAGCATCCAGGGGGTCACCGGGGAGCTGTTTTTT. Translating it yields CASIQGVTGELFF.

This clone was counted once. This chain joins TRBV18 and TRBJ2-5; D gene unclear. CDR3 length equals 14 residues. V shed 0 bases and J shed 4 bases, with 9 bases lying between them. The germline CDR1 and CDR2 sequences are KGHSH and LQKENI. This CDR3 is CASSPPAQTETQYF. The CDR3 bases are TGTGCCAGCTCACCACCCGCCCAGACAGAGACCCAGTACTTC.